Each of the 14 T cell receptor beta chains below was sequenced from the same sample in a study of T cells in Graves' hyperthyroidism and ophthalmopathy. TCR beta CDR3 regions were amplified from RNA transcripts. The TCR CDR3 first-round RT-PCR relied on the HTBI primer set. A single record per CDR3 protein comes from TCRdb applying MiXCR to the multiplex PCR reads. The sample lists fewer than 750,000 distinct CDR3 sequences, about 14% occurring once. The specimen was blood. The origin of the receptors is a woman aged 45-65 years with Graves' ophthalmopathy.

This rearrangement joins TRBV12-3 or TRBV12-4 to TRBJ2-7; 13 nucleotides match TRBD2. The CDR3 has 16 amino acids. The V gene end was trimmed by 8 bases and the J gene end by 1 base; junction bases not matched to a gene: 8. The CDR3 sequence is CASGKGLAGLSYEQYF. The CDR3 region has the DNA TGTGCCAGCGGGAAGGGACTAGCGGGATTATCCTACGAGCAGTACTTC.

This clonotype was detected many times. The J gene is TRBJ1-1, the V gene TRBV20-1; TRBD1 is a possible D gene (5 bases). From germline, CDR1 is DFQATT and CDR2 SNEGSKA (reference sequence). With 0 bases removed from V and 2 bases from J, the gap between germline ends came to 10 bases. CDR3 size: 14 residues. CDR3 DNA: TGCAGTGCTAGAGATATCAGGGTCAACACTGAAGCTTTCTTT. Amino acid sequence: CSARDIRVNTEAFF.

This clonotype was detected many times. The chain uses TRBV12-3 or TRBV12-4 and TRBJ1-2; D gene ambiguous. Trimming pared 3 bases from V and 2 bases from J, leaving 10 bases between. The CDR3 is 14 amino acids. CDR3 in DNA: TGTGCCAGCAGTTTGGCAGGAGAAAACTATGGCTACACCTTC. It yields the protein CASSLAGENYGYTF.

This clonotype was seen a few times. The chain recombines TRBV6-1 with TRBJ2-2; weak D call: TRBD1 (6 bases). The germline gives CDR1 MNHNS, CDR2 SASEGT. The CDR3 has 14 amino acids. Trimming cost V 2 bases and J 6 bases, with 10 bases left between them. This CDR3 is CASSEITGPGELFF. As DNA, the CDR3 is TGTGCCAGCAGTGAAATAACAGGGCCCGGGGAGCTGTTTTTT.

Ten or more counts support this clonotype. V is TRBV5-1 and J is TRBJ2-2, with no clear D. V gave up 4 bases and J gave up 6 bases, with 10 bases separating them. This CDR3 contains 13 residues. Germline V gene sequence: CDR1 SGHRS, CDR2 YFSETQ. CDR3 coding DNA: TGCGCCAGCAGCACTCAAAGGCCCGGGGAGCTGTTTTTT. This translates into CASSTQRPGELFF. The variable domain in full, completed from reference TRBV5-1 and TRBJ2-2, reads KAGVTQTPRYLIKTRGQQVTLSCSPISGHRSVSWYQQTPGQGLQFLFEYFSETQRNKGNFPGRFSGRQFSNSRSEMNVSTLELGDSALYLCASSTQRPGELFFGEGSRLTVL.

The chain couples TRBV24-1 to TRBJ1-5; D gene uncertain. The CDR3 sequence is 13 residues long. Germline CDR1 KGHDR, CDR2 SFDVKD. Deletions cut 5 bases from V and 7 bases from J, with 11 bases between. The CDR3 region is CATSVGLRQPQHF. The CDR3 coding sequence is TGTGCCACCAGTGTGGGTTTGCGGCAGCCCCAGCATTTT.

As regards this clonotype: Since the CDR3 does not end with the conserved phenylalanine or tryptophan, this likely comes from a read error. This sequence joins TRBV4-1 and TRBJ2-7; 7 bases fit TRBD2. CDR1 MGHRA and CDR2 YSYEKL come from the germline V gene. With 1 base clipped from V and 3 bases from J, the junction kept 3 bases outside the gene matches. The CDR3 has 14 amino acids. This chain's CDR3 is CASSQAGGDYEQYL. The CDR3 DNA reads TGCGCCAGCAGCCAAGCGGGAGGCGACTACGAGCAGTACCTC.

The chain links TRBV5-1 to TRBJ2-7, with 9 bases lining up with TRBD2. After removal of 1 base from V and 0 bases from J, the junction contained 8 bases not matched to a gene. The CDR3 has 17 amino acids. Germline loops: CDR1 SGHRS, CDR2 YFSETQ. CDR3 loop: CASSLLAGGLLSYEQYF. In DNA, the CDR3 is TGCGCCAGCAGCTTGCTGGCGGGAGGGCTACTCTCCTACGAGCAGTACTTC. Full variable domain (missing parts from reference TRBV5-1 and TRBJ2-7): KAGVTQTPRYLIKTRGQQVTLSCSPISGHRSVSWYQQTPGQGLQFLFEYFSETQRNKGNFPGRFSGRQFSNSRSEMNVSTLELGDSALYLCASSLLAGGLLSYEQYFGPGTRLTVT.

The V call is TRBV6-6, the J call TRBJ1-1, with D maybe TRBD1 (6 bases). Germline CDR1 MNHNY, CDR2 SVGAGI (reference sequence). The CDR3 has 13 residues. Trimming cost V 0 bases and J 11 bases, with 13 bases left between them. CDR3 sequence (DNA): TGTGCCAGCAGTTACTCCCTGAGGGGGAAGGCTTTCTTT. It is translated as CASSYSLRGKAFF.

The chain uses TRBV4-3 and TRBJ2-5, with a weak D call TRBD2 (6 bases). The V gene's germline CDR1 is LGHNA and CDR2 YSLEER. This CDR3 is built from 14 residues. The V end was cut by 3 bases, the J end by 4 bases, with 12 bases between. The CDR3 nucleotides read TGCGCCAGCAGCCACCGGAGGGGAGGAGAGACCCAGTACTTC. Translating gives CASSHRRGGETQYF.

This clonotype appeared once. The gene calls are TRBV4-1 and TRBJ1-6; D ambiguous. The V and J ends lost 5 bases and 10 bases respectively, with 21 bases between them. In germline, CDR1 is MGHRA, CDR2 YSYEKL. CDR3 length: 16 amino acids. The CDR3, as DNA: TGCGCCAGCAGCTATCCGGCGGCAGATCCGAAGTCACCCCTCCACTTT. This codes for CASSYPAADPKSPLHF.

This clonotype appeared a few times. The chain uses TRBV29-1 and TRBJ2-7; D uncertain. The germline V gene has CDR1 SQVTM and CDR2 ANQGSEA. This CDR3 has 15 amino acids. V was shortened by 0 bases and J by 4 bases, with 16 bases between the two germline ends. In DNA, the CDR3 is TGCAGCGTTGAAGATCGGCAAGATTCCCAATACGAGCAGTACTTC. Translation: CSVEDRQDSQYEQYF.

As to this clonotype: A much larger clone differs by one base, so this may be a read error. The chain joins TRBV12-3 or TRBV12-4 to TRBJ2-5; D might be TRBD2 (5 bases). The CDR3 has 13 amino acids. The CDR3 region has the DNA TGTGCCAGCAGTTTTTTAGATGGGGAGACCCAGCACTTC. Translation: CASSFLDGETQHF.

This chain joins TRBV19 and TRBJ2-7; TRBD2 matches at 11 bases. This CDR3 spans 16 amino acids. Trimming at V came to 4 bases and at J to 3 bases, leaving 8 bases not matched to a gene. The germline gives CDR1 LNHDA, CDR2 SQIVND (reference sequence). The CDR3 is CASSTMPGLAGYEQYF. The DNA of the CDR3 is TGTGCCAGTAGTACTATGCCAGGACTAGCGGGCTACGAGCAGTACTTC.